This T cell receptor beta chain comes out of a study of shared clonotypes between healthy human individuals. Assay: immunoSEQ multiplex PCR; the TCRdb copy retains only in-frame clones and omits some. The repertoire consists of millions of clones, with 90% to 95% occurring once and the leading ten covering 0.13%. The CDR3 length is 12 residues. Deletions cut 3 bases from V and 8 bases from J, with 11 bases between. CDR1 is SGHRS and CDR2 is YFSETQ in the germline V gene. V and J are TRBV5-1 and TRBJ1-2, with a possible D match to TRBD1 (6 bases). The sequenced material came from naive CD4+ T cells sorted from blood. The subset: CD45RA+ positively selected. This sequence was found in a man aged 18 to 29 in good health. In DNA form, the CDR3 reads TGCGCCAGCAGCTCGGGACAACGGGGCTACACCTTC. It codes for CASSSGQRGYTF.